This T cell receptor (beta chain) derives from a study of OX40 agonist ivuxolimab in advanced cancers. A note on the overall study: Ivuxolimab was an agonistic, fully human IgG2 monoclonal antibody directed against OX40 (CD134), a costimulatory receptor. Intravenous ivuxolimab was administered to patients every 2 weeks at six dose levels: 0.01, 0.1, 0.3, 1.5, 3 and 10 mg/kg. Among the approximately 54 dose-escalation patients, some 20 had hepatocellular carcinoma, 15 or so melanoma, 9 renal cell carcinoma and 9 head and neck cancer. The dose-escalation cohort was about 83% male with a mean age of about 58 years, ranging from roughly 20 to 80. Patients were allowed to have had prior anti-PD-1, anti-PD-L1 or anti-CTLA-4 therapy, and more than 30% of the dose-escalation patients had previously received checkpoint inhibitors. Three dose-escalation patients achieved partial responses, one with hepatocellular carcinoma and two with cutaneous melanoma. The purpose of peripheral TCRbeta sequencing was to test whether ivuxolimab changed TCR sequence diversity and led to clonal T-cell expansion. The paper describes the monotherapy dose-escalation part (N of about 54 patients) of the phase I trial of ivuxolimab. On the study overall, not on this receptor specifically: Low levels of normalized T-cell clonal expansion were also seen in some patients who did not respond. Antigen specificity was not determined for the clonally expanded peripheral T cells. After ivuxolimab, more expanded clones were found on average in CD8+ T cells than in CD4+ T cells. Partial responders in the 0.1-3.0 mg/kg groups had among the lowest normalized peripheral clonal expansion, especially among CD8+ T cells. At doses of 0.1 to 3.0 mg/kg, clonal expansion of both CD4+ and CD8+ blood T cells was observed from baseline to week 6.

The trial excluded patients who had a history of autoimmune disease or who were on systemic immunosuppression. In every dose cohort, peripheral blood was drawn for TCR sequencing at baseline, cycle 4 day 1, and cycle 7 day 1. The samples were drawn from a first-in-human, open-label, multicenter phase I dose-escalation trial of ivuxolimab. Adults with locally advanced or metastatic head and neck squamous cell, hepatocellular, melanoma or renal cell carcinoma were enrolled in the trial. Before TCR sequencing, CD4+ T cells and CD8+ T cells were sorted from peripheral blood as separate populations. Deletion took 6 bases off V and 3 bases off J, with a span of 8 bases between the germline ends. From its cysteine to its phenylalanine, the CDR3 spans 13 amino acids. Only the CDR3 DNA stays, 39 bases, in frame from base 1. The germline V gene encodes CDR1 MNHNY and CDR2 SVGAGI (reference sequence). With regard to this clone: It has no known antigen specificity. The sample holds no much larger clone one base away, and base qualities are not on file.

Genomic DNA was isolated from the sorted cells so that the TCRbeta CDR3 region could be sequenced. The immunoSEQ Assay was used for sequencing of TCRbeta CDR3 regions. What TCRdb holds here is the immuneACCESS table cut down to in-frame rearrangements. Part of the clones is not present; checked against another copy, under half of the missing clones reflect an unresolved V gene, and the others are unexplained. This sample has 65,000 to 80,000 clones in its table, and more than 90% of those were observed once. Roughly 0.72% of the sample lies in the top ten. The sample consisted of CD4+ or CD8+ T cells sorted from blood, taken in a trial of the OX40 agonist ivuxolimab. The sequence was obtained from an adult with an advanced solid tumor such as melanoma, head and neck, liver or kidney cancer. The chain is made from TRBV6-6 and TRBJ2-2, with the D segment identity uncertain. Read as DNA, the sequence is TGTGCCAGCAGAATAAGGGACACCGGGGAGCTGTTTTTT. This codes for CASRIRDTGELFF.